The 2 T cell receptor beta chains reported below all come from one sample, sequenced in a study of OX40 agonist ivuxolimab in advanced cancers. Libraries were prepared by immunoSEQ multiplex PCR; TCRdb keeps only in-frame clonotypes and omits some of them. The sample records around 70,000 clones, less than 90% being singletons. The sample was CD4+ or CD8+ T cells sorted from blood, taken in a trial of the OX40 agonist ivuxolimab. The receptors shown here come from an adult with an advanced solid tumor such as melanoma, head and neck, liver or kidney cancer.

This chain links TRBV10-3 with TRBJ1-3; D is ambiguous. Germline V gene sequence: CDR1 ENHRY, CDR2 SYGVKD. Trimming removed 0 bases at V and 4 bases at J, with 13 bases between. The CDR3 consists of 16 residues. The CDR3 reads CAISESRAPGGNTIYF. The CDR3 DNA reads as TGTGCCATCAGTGAGTCGAGAGCCCCTGGGGGAAACACCATATATTTT.

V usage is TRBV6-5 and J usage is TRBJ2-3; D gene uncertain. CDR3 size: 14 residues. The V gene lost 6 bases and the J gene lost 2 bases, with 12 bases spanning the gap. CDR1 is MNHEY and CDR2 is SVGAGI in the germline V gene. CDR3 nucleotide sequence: TGTGCCAGCAGCCCCACTCGAAACACAGATACGCAGTATTTT. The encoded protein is CASSPTRNTDTQYF.